What follows is one TCR beta chain and its context. This record comes from a study of T-cell reconstitution after alpha-beta-depleted transplantation in children. Unique molecular identifiers tagged the TCRbeta library. TCRdb itself ran the PCR reads through MiXCR, one entry per CDR3 protein. The data show approximately 110,000 distinct CDR3 sequences, roughly 23% seen once. The V segment lost 6 bases and the J segment 3 bases; nucleotides outside the gene matches: 6. Germline CDR1 reads MDHEN; CDR2 reads SYDVKM. This CDR3 comprises 15 residues. The chain employs TRBV28 and TRBJ2-7, with 12 positions matching TRBD2. The starting material was PBMCs, mostly from graft donor cells, obtained 180 days after TCRalphabeta/CD19-depleted stem cell transplant. The clonotype originates from a male patient between 2 and 10 years old who had a stem cell transplant for chronic granulomatous disease, so the T cells may come from the graft donor. In DNA, the CDR3 is TGTGCCAGCAGGCTAGCGGGAGGGAAGGACTACGAGCAGTACTTC. It codes for CASRLAGGKDYEQYF.